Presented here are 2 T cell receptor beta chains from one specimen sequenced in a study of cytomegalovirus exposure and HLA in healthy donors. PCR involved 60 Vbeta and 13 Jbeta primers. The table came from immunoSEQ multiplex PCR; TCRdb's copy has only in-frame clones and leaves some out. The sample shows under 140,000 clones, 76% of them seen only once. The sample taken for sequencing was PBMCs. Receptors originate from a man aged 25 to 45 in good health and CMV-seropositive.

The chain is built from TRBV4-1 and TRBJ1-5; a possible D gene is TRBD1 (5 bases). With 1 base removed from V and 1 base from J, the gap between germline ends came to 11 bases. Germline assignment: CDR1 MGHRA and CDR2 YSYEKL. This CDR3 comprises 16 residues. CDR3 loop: CASSQVMGGSNQPQHF. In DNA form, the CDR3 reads TGCGCCAGCAGCCAAGTCATGGGGGGAAGCAATCAGCCCCAGCATTTT.

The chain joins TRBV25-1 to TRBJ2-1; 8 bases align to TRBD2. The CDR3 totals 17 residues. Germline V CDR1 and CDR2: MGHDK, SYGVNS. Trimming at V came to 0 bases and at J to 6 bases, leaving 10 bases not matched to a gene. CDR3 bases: TGTGCCAGCAGTGAATACGGGTTGGTCGGGGGGGCCAATGAGCAGTTCTTC. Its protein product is CASSEYGLVGGANEQFF.